Listed here are 16 T cell receptor beta chains from one sample, sequenced in a study of CD8+ T cells in alopecia areata. cDNA serving as the sequencing template came from extracted, reverse transcribed RNA. Here immunoSEQ multiplex PCR was the method, and the copy in TCRdb shows in-frame clones only, minus some. The sample records fewer than 150,000 clones, roughly three fifths being singletons. Sequences were derived from CD4+ T cells sorted from blood, sampled at week 0. The source of these receptors is a human donor with alopecia areata.

This chain links TRBV5-1 with TRBJ2-5; the D gene is possibly TRBD2 (6 bases). Germline V lookup: CDR1 SGHRS, CDR2 YFSETQ. Trimming removed 4 bases from V and 3 bases from J, with 13 bases in between. The CDR3 runs 14 residues. DNA for the CDR3: TGCGCCAGCAGCCCCCGGGACTCCAAAGAGACCCAGTACTTC. Its protein is CASSPRDSKETQYF.

CDR3 bases: TGTGCCAGCAGGGCCCAGGGTTTACGGAACAATGAGCAGTTCTTC. Protein product: CASRAQGLRNNEQFF. The rearrangement joins TRBV2 to TRBJ2-1, with D perhaps matching TRBD1 (5 bases). The CDR3 extends over 15 amino acids. CDR1 and CDR2 (germline): SNHLY, FYNNEI. Trimming pared 6 bases from V and 5 bases from J, leaving 17 bases between.

Of note for this clone: Different DNA sequences within this sample yield the same CDR3. The V gene is TRBV5-1, the J gene TRBJ1-1, with D unclear. Trimming pared 0 bases from V and 1 base from J, leaving 7 bases between. The germline V gene encodes CDR1 SGHRS and CDR2 YFSETQ. This CDR3 comprises 14 residues. CDR3 region: CASSLDRGNTEAFF. The CDR3 DNA reads TGCGCCAGCAGCTTGGACAGAGGGAACACTGAAGCTTTCTTT.

The chain carries TRBV15 and TRBJ2-1; D not certain. The CDR3 is 18 amino acids. From germline, CDR1 is LNHNV and CDR2 YYDKDF (reference sequence). Deletions cut 0 bases from V and 8 bases from J, with 23 bases between. The CDR3, as DNA: TGTGCCACCAGCAGAGATCTAAGGACGGCCCTCCGGTCCCATGAGCAGTTCTTC. This sequence encodes CATSRDLRTALRSHEQFF.

The chain employs TRBV5-4 and TRBJ2-3; D unresolved. This CDR3 comprises 12 residues. The germline gives CDR1 SGHNT, CDR2 YYREEE (reference sequence). V lost 4 bases, J lost 4 bases, and 7 bases lay in between. The CDR3 loop is CASSPTSDTQYF. DNA of the CDR3: TGTGCCAGCAGCCCGACATCAGATACGCAGTATTTT.

The chain employs TRBV18 and TRBJ1-6; D remains ambiguous. V lost 4 bases, J lost 7 bases, and 5 bases lay in between. The CDR3 is 12 residues long. CDR1 and CDR2 (germline): KGHSH, LQKENI. CDR3 sequence (DNA): TGTGCCAGCTCACACCCAAATTCACCCCTCCACTTT. This gives the protein CASSHPNSPLHF.

V gene TRBV14 combines with J gene TRBJ1-1, with no clear D. The CDR3 has 14 amino acids. The V and J ends lost 4 bases and 7 bases respectively, with 16 bases between them. Germline CDR1 and CDR2: SGHDN and FVKESK. The CDR3 spells CASSLGLRMFEAFF. As DNA, the CDR3 is TGTGCCAGCAGCCTAGGACTGAGAATGTTTGAAGCTTTCTTT.

The chain joins TRBV28 to TRBJ2-7, with 11 bases lining up with TRBD2. CDR1 and CDR2 from the germline V gene are MDHEN and SYDVKM. V was pared by 7 bases and J by 1 base, with 3 bases of the junction left unmatched. The CDR3 runs to 14 residues. The CDR3 DNA is TGTGCCAGCATAGGGACTAGCGGATCCTACGAGCAGTACTTC. As protein: CASIGTSGSYEQYF.

The chain links TRBV6-5 to TRBJ2-1, with a weak D call TRBD2 (5 bases). CDR1 is MNHEY, CDR2 SVGAGI, per germline. There are 14 residues in the CDR3. V lost 2 bases to trimming and J lost 0 bases, with 5 bases between them. CDR3 protein: CASSYGGSYNEQFF. CDR3 nucleotide sequence: TGTGCCAGCAGTTACGGAGGCTCCTACAATGAGCAGTTCTTC.

The rearrangement joins TRBV5-1 to TRBJ1-2; D perhaps matches TRBD1 (6 bases). This CDR3 is built from 13 residues. V was pared by 2 bases and J by 6 bases, with 11 bases between. Germline values: CDR1 SGHRS, CDR2 YFSETQ. The chain's CDR3 is CASSFSRGNGYTF. The CDR3 DNA reads TGCGCCAGCAGCTTTTCCAGGGGAAATGGCTACACCTTC.

V usage is TRBV27 and J usage is TRBJ2-3; 8 bases line up with TRBD2. The CDR3 loop spans 15 amino acids. Unmatched junction bases numbered 1, after V lost 2 bases and J lost 0 bases. The germline V gene has CDR1 MNHEY and CDR2 SMNVEV (reference sequence). Written as DNA, the CDR3 is TGTGCCAGCAGTTTAGCGGGGGGCAGCACAGATACGCAGTATTTT. It specifies CASSLAGGSTDTQYF.

The chain carries TRBV7-2 and TRBJ2-4; 8 positions match TRBD2. The CDR3 consists of 18 residues. Germline CDR1 is SGHTA and CDR2 is FQGNSA. The ends lost 5 bases at V and 6 bases at J; junction bases unmatched: 18. The CDR3 DNA is TGTGCCAGCAGCCTGAGTAGGGTAGCGGGATTGGGGTCAAACATTCAGTACTTC. Translation: CASSLSRVAGLGSNIQYF.

This clone was seen a handful of times. The V call is TRBV12-5, the J call TRBJ1-1; D not certain. Deletions cut 7 bases from V and 7 bases from J, with 13 bases between. The germline gives CDR1 LGHNT, CDR2 FRNRAP. CDR3 length: 12 residues. CDR3 sequence reads: CASALGQNEAFF. The CDR3 nucleotides read TGTGCTAGTGCCCTTGGGCAGAATGAAGCTTTCTTT.

The rearrangement joins TRBV2 to TRBJ2-5, with D unresolved. This CDR3 has 13 residues. Trimming pared 2 bases from V and 5 bases from J, leaving 9 bases between. Germline CDR1 is SNHLY and CDR2 is FYNNEI. The CDR3 is CASSESLRETQYF. CDR3 sequence (DNA): TGTGCCAGCAGTGAATCCCTGCGGGAGACCCAGTACTTC. The full variable domain, rest sourced from reference TRBV2 and TRBJ2-5, is EPEVTQTPSHQVTQMGQEVILRCVPISNHLYFYWYRQILGQKVEFLVSFYNNEISEKSEIFDDQFSVERPDGSNFTLKIRSTKLEDSAMYFCASSESLRETQYFGPGTRLLVL.

This clone was seen a few times. The chain carries TRBV5-1 and TRBJ2-7; no clear D gene. CDR3 length: 17 amino acids. From germline, CDR1 is SGHRS and CDR2 YFSETQ. V lost 2 bases to trimming and J lost 0 bases, with 18 bases between them. CDR3 protein: CASSLSLSLTVSYEQYF. CDR3 sequence (DNA): TGCGCCAGCAGCTTAAGCTTGTCTCTTACGGTCTCCTACGAGCAGTACTTC.

This chain links TRBV6-6 with TRBJ2-7; 8 nucleotides align to TRBD1. Germline V gene data show CDR1 as MNHNY and CDR2 as SVGAGI (reference sequence). CDR3 length: 14 amino acids. The V segment lost 6 bases and the J segment 7 bases; nucleotides outside the gene matches: 11. The CDR3 DNA sequence: TGTGCCAGCAGCCGAAGAGGACAGGGCGGAGAGCAGTACTTC. Translated: CASSRRGQGGEQYF.